This T cell receptor (beta chain) was sequenced in a study of T cell responses to AZD1222 COVID-19 vaccine. Points on this clone: Its specificity is not known.

Whole-study results and caveats: Scientists sampled the repertoires only once the peak T cell response had passed. A mostly white British donor set with more females was recruited, and clonal diversity was possibly underestimated.

V was pared by 8 bases and J by 8 bases, with 13 bases between. Per the germline V gene, CDR1 is LGHDT and CDR2 is YNNKEL (reference sequence). The CDR3 totals 13 residues. Profiled with immunoSEQ multiplex PCR; TCRdb holds only in-frame clones, not every one. The sample lists some 86,000 clones; about 84% were seen once. The input for sequencing was peripheral blood, taken on day 0 of AZD1222 vaccination. This chain connects TRBV3-1 (or the pseudogene TRBV3-2) to TRBJ1-6; a possible D gene is TRBD1 (5 bases). The clonotype comes from an adult in good health. The CDR3: CASQARADSPLHF. The DNA for the CDR3 is TGTGCCAGCCAGGCCAGGGCGGATTCACCCCTCCACTTT.